The 11 T cell receptor beta chains in this list originate from one sample, sequenced in a study of blood T cell repertoires in COVID-19. Using immunoSEQ multiplex PCR, the repertoire was profiled, and TCRdb retains in-frame clones only, with some absent. The data contain fewer than 300,000 clones, approximately 91% of them singletons. Specimen: peripheral blood. The origin of the receptors is a woman in her 30s with COVID-19, enrolled during active disease.

This chain links TRBV19 with TRBJ1-6, with a tentative D call TRBD1 (5 bases). This CDR3 has 15 amino acids. Trimming left V 5 bases short and J 7 bases short, with 15 bases between. CDR1 is LNHDA, CDR2 SQIVND, per germline (reference sequence). The DNA of the CDR3 is TGTGCCAGTAGTCGAAAGGGGAAGGACAATTCACCCCTCCACTTT. It codes for CASSRKGKDNSPLHF.

This clone was seen just once. This chain links TRBV5-5 with TRBJ2-7, with TRBD2 matching 12 bases. Germline lookup yields CDR1 SGHKS and CDR2 YYEKEE (reference sequence). With 4 bases clipped from V and 2 bases from J, the junction kept 4 bases outside the gene matches. The length of the CDR3 is 15 residues. In DNA, the CDR3 is TGTGCCAGCAGCCGTCTAGCGGGAGGGCCCTACGAGCAGTACTTC. Translating it yields CASSRLAGGPYEQYF. Full variable domain (rest looked up from reference TRBV5-5 and TRBJ2-7): DAGVTQSPTHLIKTRGQQVTLRCSPISGHKSVSWYQQVLGQGPQFIFQYYEKEERGRGNFPDRFSARQFPNYSSELNVNALLLGDSALYLCASSRLAGGPYEQYFGPGTRLTVT.

In nucleotides, the CDR3 is TGTGCCAGCAGCCAGGCGAATGAAAAACTGTTTTTT. This sequence encodes CASSQANEKLFF. This chain joins TRBV28 and TRBJ1-4, with D unresolved. The germline CDR1 and CDR2 sequences are MDHEN and SYDVKM. CDR3 size: 12 residues. With 6 bases removed from V and 5 bases from J, the gap between germline ends came to 7 bases. Filled out from reference TRBV28 and TRBJ1-4, the complete variable domain reads DVKVTQSSRYLVKRTGEKVFLECVQDMDHENMFWYRQDPGLGLRLIYFSYDVKMKEKGDIPEGYSVSREKKERFSLILESASTNQTSMYLCASSQANEKLFFGSGTQLSVL.

The CDR3 nucleotides are TGTGCCAGCAGCTTGGTGGGACTAGCGGGAGAAGAGGGTGATACGCAGTATTTT. As protein: CASSLVGLAGEEGDTQYF. V and J are TRBV5-6 and TRBJ2-3; 14 nucleotides agree with TRBD2. V shed 0 bases, J shed 6 bases, and the junction held 9 bases outside the gene matches. The CDR3 contains 18 residues. CDR1 is SGHDT and CDR2 is YYEEEE in the germline V gene.

This chain connects TRBV27 to TRBJ2-1; the match to TRBD2 covers 8 bases. The V and J ends lost 6 bases and 4 bases, in that order; junction bases with no gene match: 8. The CDR3 loop spans 15 amino acids. From germline, CDR1 is MNHEY and CDR2 SMNVEV (reference sequence). CDR3 sequence reads: CASRSLPSGYNEQFF. CDR3 coding DNA: TGTGCCAGCAGGTCGCTCCCTAGCGGGTACAATGAGCAGTTCTTC.

The chain has TRBV25-1 and TRBJ2-7; D not certain. The V and J ends lost 7 bases and 6 bases respectively, with 19 bases between them. Germline CDR1 is MGHDK and CDR2 is SYGVNS. The CDR3 is 14 amino acids. CDR3 region: CASTPPSSNREQYF. The CDR3 DNA follows: TGTGCCAGCACCCCCCCGTCCAGTAATCGCGAGCAGTACTTC.

CDR3 in DNA: TGTGCCATCAGTGAGTCTAGCGGCACAGATACGCAGTATTTT. It specifies CAISESSGTDTQYF. J is TRBJ2-3 and V is TRBV10-3, with a tentative D call TRBD2 (5 bases). Germline values: CDR1 ENHRY, CDR2 SYGVKD. The germline V and J ends were trimmed by 0 bases and 1 base, with 5 bases remaining between them. The CDR3 covers 14 residues.

This chain connects TRBV7-9 to TRBJ2-1; tentative D call: TRBD2 (6 bases). V was trimmed by 5 bases and J by 8 bases, leaving 22 bases between them. Germline CDR1 SEHNR, CDR2 FQNEAQ (reference sequence). The CDR3 loop spans 16 amino acids. The CDR3 DNA sequence: TGTGCCAGCAGCCCCTGGGACGGAGGGATGATCGATGAGCAGTTCTTC. Protein: CASSPWDGGMIDEQFF. Combining the CDR3 with reference TRBV7-9 and TRBJ2-1 gives the whole variable domain DTGVSQNPRHKITKRGQNVTFRCDPISEHNRLYWYRQTLGQGPEFLTYFQNEAQLEKSRLLSDRFSAERPKGSFSTLEIQRTEQGDSAMYLCASSPWDGGMIDEQFFGPGTRLTVL.

The rearrangement uses TRBV19 and TRBJ1-1; D uncertain. This CDR3 contains 10 residues. The V end lost 4 bases, the J end lost 5 bases, and 2 bases lay between the germline ends. Germline V gene sequence: CDR1 LNHDA, CDR2 SQIVND (reference sequence). The DNA for the CDR3 is TGTGCCAGTAGTACAACTGAAGCTTTCTTT. Amino acids: CASSTTEAFF.

The V gene is TRBV19, the J gene TRBJ2-1, with 7 bases matching TRBD2. CDR1 and CDR2 (germline): LNHDA, SQIVND (reference sequence). There are 16 residues in the CDR3. J lost 2 bases, V lost 1 base, and 5 bases had no gene match. The CDR3 sequence is CASSIGGAGPYNEQFF. CDR3 DNA: TGTGCCAGTAGTATAGGGGGAGCGGGGCCCTACAATGAGCAGTTCTTC.

This sequence joins TRBV6-5 and TRBJ2-7, with TRBD1 identical over 10 bases. The CDR3 has 11 residues. Germline CDR1 is MNHEY and CDR2 is SVGAGI. V lost 6 bases and J lost 7; bases outside the gene matches: 0. CDR3 DNA sequence: TGTGCCAGCAGGGACAGGGGGGAGCAGTACTTC. Translating it yields CASRDRGEQYF.